This is a list of T cell receptor beta chains from one sample in a study of cytomegalovirus exposure and HLA in healthy donors. TCRdb's table, derived via immunoSEQ multiplex PCR, lists solely in-frame clones and lacks some. The sample lists fewer than 200,000 clones, roughly an eighth occurring once. The sequenced material came from PBMCs. Source of these receptors: a man in his fifties in good health and CMV-seropositive. Each CDR3 is given with its conserved first and last residue. The order of the fields is D gene, V gene, J gene, CDR3 length, clone size, CDR3 protein, CDR3 DNA. The D gene is left open where the match is weak. A clone size is listed for some rows: how often the clone was seen (once, few, many), or a class if it is expanded.

TRBD1	TRBV18	TRBJ1-6	14	few	CASSGTGYNSPLHF	TGTGCCAGCTCAGGGACAGGGTATAATTCACCCCTCCACTTT
NA	TRBV9	TRBJ1-3	14	NA	CASSAYGSGNTIYF	TGTGCCAGCAGCGCCTACGGGTCTGGAAACACCATATATTTT
NA	TRBV6-5	TRBJ1-5	15	NA	CASREPRNRHQPQHF	TGTGCCAGCAGGGAGCCAAGGAACAGGCATCAGCCCCAGCATTTT
TRBD1	TRBV19	TRBJ2-3	15	NA	CASSMAGGGTDTQYF	TGTGCCAGTAGTATGGCAGGGGGAGGCACAGATACGCAGTATTTT
TRBD1	TRBV29-1	TRBJ2-3	14	NA	CSVAGQGLTDTQYF	TGCAGCGTTGCCGGACAGGGCCTCACAGATACGCAGTATTTT
TRBD1	TRBV19	TRBJ1-1	14	NA	CASSRGTGTTEAFF	TGTGCCAGTAGTAGGGGGACAGGGACCACTGAAGCTTTCTTT
TRBD1	TRBV10-2	TRBJ1-5	15	NA	CASSLLQGVDQPQHF	TGCGCCAGCAGTTTACTACAGGGGGTGGATCAGCCCCAGCATTTT
NA	TRBV5-4	TRBJ2-5	13	NA	CASSLGLQETQYF	TGTGCCAGCAGCTTGGGTCTGCAAGAGACCCAGTACTTC
NA	TRBV25-1	TRBJ1-6	15	few	CASSEWKGENSPLHF	TGTGCCAGCAGTGAATGGAAGGGGGAAAATTCACCCCTCCACTTT
NA	TRBV18	TRBJ2-3	15	NA	CASSPPLAGTDTQYF	TGTGCCAGCTCACCACCTTTGGCAGGGACAGATACGCAGTATTTT
TRBD1	TRBV7-9	TRBJ1-1	13	NA	CASSFRGLDEAFF	TGTGCCAGCAGCTTCAGGGGGTTGGACGAAGCTTTCTTT
NA	TRBV27	TRBJ2-1	14	NA	CASSLEGGYNEQFF	TGTGCCAGCAGTTTAGAGGGCGGTTACAATGAGCAGTTCTTC
TRBD2	TRBV4-2	TRBJ2-3	19	NA	CASSQYGTSGGVRTDTQYF	TGTGCCAGCAGCCAGTACGGGACTAGCGGGGGGGTTCGGACAGATACGCAGTATTTT
TRBD2	TRBV30	TRBJ2-5	14	few	CAWRLAGGQETQYF	TGTGCCTGGAGGCTAGCGGGGGGACAAGAGACCCAGTACTTC
NA	TRBV30	TRBJ2-2	15	NA	CAWRLAGGNTGELFF	TGTGCCTGGAGGCTAGCAGGTGGGAACACCGGGGAGCTGTTTTTT
NA	TRBV28	TRBJ2-1	16	NA	CASYRVAGVGYNEQFF	TGTGCCAGTTACAGGGTAGCGGGTGTAGGTTACAATGAGCAGTTCTTC
TRBD1	TRBV28	TRBJ1-2	15	many	CASSSTGPSFWGYTF	TGTGCCAGCAGTTCGACAGGGCCCTCCTTCTGGGGCTACACCTTC
TRBD2	TRBV29-1	TRBJ2-3	15	NA	CSVPGLAPAVDTQYF	TGCAGCGTTCCCGGACTAGCGCCTGCTGTAGATACTCAGTATTTT
NA	TRBV11-2	TRBJ2-3	15	NA	CASSLRPGGTDTQYF	TGTGCCAGCAGCTTACGGCCCGGGGGCACAGATACGCAGTATTTT
NA	TRBV27	TRBJ2-7	16	NA	CASSLQAGSRSYEQYF	TGTGCCAGCAGTTTACAGGCGGGGAGCCGCTCCTACGAGCAGTACTTC